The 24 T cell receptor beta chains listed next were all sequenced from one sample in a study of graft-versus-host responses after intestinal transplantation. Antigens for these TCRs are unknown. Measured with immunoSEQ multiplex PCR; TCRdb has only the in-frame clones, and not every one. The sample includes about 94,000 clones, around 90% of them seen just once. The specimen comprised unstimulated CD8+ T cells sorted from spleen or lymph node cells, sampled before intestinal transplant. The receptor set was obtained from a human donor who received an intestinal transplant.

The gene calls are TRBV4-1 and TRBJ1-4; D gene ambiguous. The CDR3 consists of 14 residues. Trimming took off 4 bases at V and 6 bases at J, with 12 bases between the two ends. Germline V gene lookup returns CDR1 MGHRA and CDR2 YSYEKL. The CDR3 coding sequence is TGCGCCAGCAGCCCGGTGTATAGTGATGAAAAACTGTTTTTT. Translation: CASSPVYSDEKLFF.

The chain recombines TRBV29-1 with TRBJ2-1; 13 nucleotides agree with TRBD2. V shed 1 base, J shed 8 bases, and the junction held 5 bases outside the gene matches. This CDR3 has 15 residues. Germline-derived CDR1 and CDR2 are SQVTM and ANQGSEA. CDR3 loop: CSVEGGTSGDYEQFF. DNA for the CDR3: TGCAGCGTTGAAGGGGGGACTAGCGGGGACTATGAGCAGTTCTTC.

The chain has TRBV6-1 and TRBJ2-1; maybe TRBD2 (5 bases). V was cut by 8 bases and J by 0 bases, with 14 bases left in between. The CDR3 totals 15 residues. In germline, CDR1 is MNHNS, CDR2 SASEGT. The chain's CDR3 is CASDRDSSSYNEQFF. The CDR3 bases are TGTGCCAGCGACCGGGATTCCAGCTCCTACAATGAGCAGTTCTTC.

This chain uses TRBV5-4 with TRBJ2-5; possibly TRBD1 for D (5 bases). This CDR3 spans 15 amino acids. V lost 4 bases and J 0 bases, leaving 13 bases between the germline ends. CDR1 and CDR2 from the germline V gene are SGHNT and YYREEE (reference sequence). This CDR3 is CASSKEGVYQETQYF. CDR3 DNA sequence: TGTGCCAGCAGCAAAGAAGGGGTGTACCAAGAGACCCAGTACTTC.

Here the CDR3 reads CASSPHSGQSSYEQYF. The CDR3 DNA follows: TGTGCCAGCAGCCCCCATAGCGGGCAGTCTTCCTACGAGCAGTACTTC. The chain links TRBV9 to TRBJ2-7; 7 positions match TRBD2. Germline V gives CDR1 SGDLS, CDR2 YYNGEE. CDR3 length equals 16 residues. V lost 4 bases, J lost 1 base, and 11 bases stayed unmatched.

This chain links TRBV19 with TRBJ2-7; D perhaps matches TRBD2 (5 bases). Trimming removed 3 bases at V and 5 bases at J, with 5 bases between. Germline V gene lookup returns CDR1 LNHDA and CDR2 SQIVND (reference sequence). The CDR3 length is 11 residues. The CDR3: CASSISDEQYF. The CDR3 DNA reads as TGTGCCAGTAGTATTAGCGACGAGCAGTACTTC. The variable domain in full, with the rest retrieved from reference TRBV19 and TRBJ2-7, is DGGITQSPKYLFRKEGQNVTLSCEQNLNHDAMYWYRQDPGQGLRLIYYSQIVNDFQKGDIAEGYSVSREKKESFPLTVTSAQKNPTAFYLCASSISDEQYFGPGTRLTVT.

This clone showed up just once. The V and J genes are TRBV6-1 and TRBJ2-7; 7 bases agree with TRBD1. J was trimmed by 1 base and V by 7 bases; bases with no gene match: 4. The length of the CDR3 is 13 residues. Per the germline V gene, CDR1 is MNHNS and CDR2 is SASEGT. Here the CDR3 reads CASTQTGSYEQYF. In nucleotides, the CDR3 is TGTGCCAGCACTCAGACAGGGTCCTACGAGCAGTACTTC.

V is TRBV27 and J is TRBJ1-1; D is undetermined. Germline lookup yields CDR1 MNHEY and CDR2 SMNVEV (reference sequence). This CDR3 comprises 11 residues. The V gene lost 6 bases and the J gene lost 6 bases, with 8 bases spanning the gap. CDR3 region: CASRRGAEAFF. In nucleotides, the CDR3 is TGTGCCAGCAGACGCGGCGCTGAAGCTTTCTTT.

The CDR3 sequence: CASSLGGAGAYNEQFF. In DNA form, the CDR3 reads TGTGCCAGCAGCTTAGGAGGTGCGGGGGCCTACAATGAGCAGTTCTTC. V and J are TRBV7-6 and TRBJ2-1; 7 bases are a match to TRBD2. Germline loops: CDR1 SGHVS, CDR2 FNYEAQ. Germline trimming cut 1 base from V and 2 bases from J; bases unmatched to any gene: 5. The CDR3 is 16 residues long.

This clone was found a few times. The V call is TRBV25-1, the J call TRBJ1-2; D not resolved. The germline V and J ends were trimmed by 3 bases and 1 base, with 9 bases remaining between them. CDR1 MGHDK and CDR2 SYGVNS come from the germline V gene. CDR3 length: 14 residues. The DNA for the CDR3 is TGTGCCAGCAGTGATACTCCCCGTAACTATGGCTACACCTTC. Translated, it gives CASSDTPRNYGYTF.

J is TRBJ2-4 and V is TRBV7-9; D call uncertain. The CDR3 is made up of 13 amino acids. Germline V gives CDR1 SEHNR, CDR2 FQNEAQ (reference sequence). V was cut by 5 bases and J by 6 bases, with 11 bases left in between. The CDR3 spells CASSPWSGNIQYF. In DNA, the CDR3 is TGTGCCAGCAGCCCATGGTCGGGAAACATTCAGTACTTC.

The CDR3 loop reads CASSGPGQGYGYTF. In nucleotides, the CDR3 is TGTGCCAGCAGCGGACCGGGACAGGGATATGGCTACACCTTC. The J gene is TRBJ1-2, the V gene TRBV9; the match to TRBD1 covers 9 bases. The CDR3 contains 14 residues. The ends lost 3 bases at V and 5 bases at J; junction bases unmatched: 5. Germline V gene sequence: CDR1 SGDLS, CDR2 YYNGEE.

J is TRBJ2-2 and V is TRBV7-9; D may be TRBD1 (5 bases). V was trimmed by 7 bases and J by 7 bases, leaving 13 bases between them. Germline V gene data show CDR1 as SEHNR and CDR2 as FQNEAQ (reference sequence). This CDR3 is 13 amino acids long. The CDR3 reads CASTPGRGGELFF. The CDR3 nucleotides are TGTGCCAGCACCCCCGGTAGGGGCGGGGAGCTGTTTTTT.

DNA for the CDR3: TGTGCCAGCAAAATAAGCGGGAGGGAGTCCTACGAGCAGTACTTC. Amino acid sequence: CASKISGRESYEQYF. The chain has TRBV27 and TRBJ2-7, with TRBD2 matching over 10 bases. Germline V gene data show CDR1 as MNHEY and CDR2 as SMNVEV (reference sequence). Trimming at V came to 7 bases and at J to 1 base, leaving 7 bases not matched to a gene. CDR3 length: 15 amino acids.

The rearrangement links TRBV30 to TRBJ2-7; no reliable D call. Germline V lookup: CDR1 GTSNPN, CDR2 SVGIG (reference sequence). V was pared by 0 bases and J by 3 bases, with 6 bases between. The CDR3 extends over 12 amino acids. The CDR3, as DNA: TGTGCCTGGAGTGTAACCAGCTACGAGCAGTACTTC. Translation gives CAWSVTSYEQYF.

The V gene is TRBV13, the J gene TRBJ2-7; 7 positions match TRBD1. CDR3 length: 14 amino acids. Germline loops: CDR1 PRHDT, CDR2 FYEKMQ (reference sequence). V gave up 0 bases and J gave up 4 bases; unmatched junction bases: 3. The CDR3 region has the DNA TGTGCCAGCAGCTTAGGGACAGGGAATTACGAGCAGTACTTC. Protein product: CASSLGTGNYEQYF.

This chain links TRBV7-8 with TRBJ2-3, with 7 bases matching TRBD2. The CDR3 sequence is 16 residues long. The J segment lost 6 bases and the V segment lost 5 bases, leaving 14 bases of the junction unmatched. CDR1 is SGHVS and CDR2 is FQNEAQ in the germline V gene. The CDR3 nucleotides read TGTGCCAGCAGCCCCGGAGCGGGATTGGCGGGGGATACGCAGTATTTT. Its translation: CASSPGAGLAGDTQYF.

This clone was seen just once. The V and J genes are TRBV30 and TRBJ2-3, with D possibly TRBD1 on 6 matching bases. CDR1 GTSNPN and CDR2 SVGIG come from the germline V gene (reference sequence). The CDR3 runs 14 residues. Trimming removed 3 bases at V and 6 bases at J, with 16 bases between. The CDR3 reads CAWRGRTGFDTQYF. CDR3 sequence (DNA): TGTGCCTGGAGGGGAAGAACAGGGTTCGATACGCAGTATTTT.

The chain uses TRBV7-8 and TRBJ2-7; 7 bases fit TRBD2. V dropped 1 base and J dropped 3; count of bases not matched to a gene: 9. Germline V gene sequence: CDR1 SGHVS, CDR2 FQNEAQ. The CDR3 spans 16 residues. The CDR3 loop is CASSLGRGSTSYEQYF. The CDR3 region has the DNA TGTGCCAGCAGCTTAGGGCGGGGGTCCACTAGCTACGAGCAGTACTTC.

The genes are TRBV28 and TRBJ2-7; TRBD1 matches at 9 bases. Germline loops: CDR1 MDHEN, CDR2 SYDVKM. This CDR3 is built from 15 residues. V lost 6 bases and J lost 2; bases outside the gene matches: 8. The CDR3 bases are TGTGCCAGCAGCCTCCCGGACAGGGGTCCCTACGAGCAGTACTTC. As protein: CASSLPDRGPYEQYF.

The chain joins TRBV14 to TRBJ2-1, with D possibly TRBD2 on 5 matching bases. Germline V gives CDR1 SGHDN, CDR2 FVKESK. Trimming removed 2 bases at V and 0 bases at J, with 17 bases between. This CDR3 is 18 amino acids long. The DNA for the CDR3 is TGTGCCAGCAGCCAATTCAAGACGGGATCCTTCTCCTACAATGAGCAGTTCTTC. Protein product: CASSQFKTGSFSYNEQFF.

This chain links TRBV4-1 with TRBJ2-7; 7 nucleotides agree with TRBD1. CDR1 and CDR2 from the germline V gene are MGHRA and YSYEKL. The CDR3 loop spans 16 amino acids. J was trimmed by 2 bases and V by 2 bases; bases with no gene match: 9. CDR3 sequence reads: CASSQIEQGRAYEQYF. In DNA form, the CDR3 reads TGCGCCAGCAGCCAAATAGAACAGGGGCGCGCCTACGAGCAGTACTTC.

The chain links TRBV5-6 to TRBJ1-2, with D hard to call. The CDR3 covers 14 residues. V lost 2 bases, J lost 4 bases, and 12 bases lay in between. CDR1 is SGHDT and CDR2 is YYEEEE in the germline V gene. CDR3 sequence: CASSFTGNPYGYTF. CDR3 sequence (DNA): TGTGCCAGCAGCTTCACCGGGAATCCCTATGGCTACACCTTC.

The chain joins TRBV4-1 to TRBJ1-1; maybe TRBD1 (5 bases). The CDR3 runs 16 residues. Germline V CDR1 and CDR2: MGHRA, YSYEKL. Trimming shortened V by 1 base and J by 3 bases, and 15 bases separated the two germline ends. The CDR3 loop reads CASSQVDSNTDTEAFF. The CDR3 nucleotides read TGCGCCAGCAGCCAAGTCGACAGCAATACGGACACTGAAGCTTTCTTT.